This T cell receptor beta chain derives from a study of PD-1 blockade in classical Hodgkin lymphoma. General study results and limits: Whatever underlies the repertoire differences (possibly disease activity or prior therapy) remains undefined.

This CDR3 has 12 amino acids. V dropped 3 bases and J dropped 3 bases, with 5 bases sitting between them. The germline CDR1 and CDR2 sequences are LNHNV and YYDKDF (reference sequence). This clone appeared once. The antigen remains undetermined. Regarding time point: newly diagnosed, previously untreated cHL patient sample. Magnetic negative selection purified CD4+ T cells from thawed PBMCs. The data were produced by immunoSEQ multiplex PCR, yet TCRdb's version contains in-frame clones alone and is incomplete. The sample consists of around 15,000 clones, 92% of them appearing once. Sequenced input: CD4+ T cells from blood. The chain combines TRBV15 with TRBJ2-5; no definite D call. This receptor was taken from a human donor with classical Hodgkin lymphoma. This chain's CDR3 is CATSRRKETQYF. The DNA for the CDR3 is TGTGCCACCAGCAGGCGGAAAGAGACCCAGTACTTC.